This entry lists 26 T cell receptor beta chains sequenced from one sample in a study of blood T cell repertoires in COVID-19. Using immunoSEQ multiplex PCR, the repertoire was profiled, and TCRdb retains in-frame clones only, with some absent. Here the sample spans around 60,000 clones, 73% being singletons. Sequencing was carried out using peripheral blood. These receptors all come from a woman aged 45 to 65 with active or convalescent COVID-19.

V gene TRBV20-1 combines with J gene TRBJ1-1; 7 bases are a match to TRBD1. Per germline, CDR1 DFQATT and CDR2 SNEGSKA (reference sequence). The CDR3 length is 11 residues. The CDR3 loop reads CRGQSNTEAFF. The CDR3 DNA sequence: TGCAGGGGACAGTCCAACACTGAAGCTTTCTTT.

The gene calls are TRBV18 and TRBJ2-7, with D maybe TRBD1 (6 bases). This CDR3 is built from 15 residues. In germline, CDR1 is KGHSH, CDR2 LQKENI. V lost 2 bases, J lost 2 bases, and 13 bases lay in between. The CDR3 region has the DNA TGTGCCAGCTCACCAGTCACAGGGAATACCTACGAGCAGTACTTC. This translates into CASSPVTGNTYEQYF.

The V gene is TRBV7-6, the J gene TRBJ2-7, with D perhaps matching TRBD2 (6 bases). The CDR3 loop spans 14 amino acids. With 5 bases removed from V and 0 bases from J, the gap between germline ends came to 11 bases. CDR1 is SGHVS, CDR2 FNYEAQ, per germline. In nucleotides, the CDR3 is TGTGCCAGCAGCCCCCGGGGGAGCTCCTACGAGCAGTACTTC. It translates to CASSPRGSSYEQYF.

The V call is TRBV18, the J call TRBJ2-2; D may be TRBD1 (6 bases). Germline V gene lookup returns CDR1 KGHSH and CDR2 LQKENI. V lost 6 bases, J lost 1 base, and 12 bases lay in between. The CDR3 sequence is 15 residues long. CDR3 bases: TGTGCCAGCTCTGACGGGACACAGAACACCGGGGAGCTGTTTTTT. Encoded protein: CASSDGTQNTGELFF.

This clone was seen ten or more times. The rearrangement joins TRBV27 to TRBJ2-5, with TRBD2 identical over 11 bases. Germline CDR1 and CDR2: MNHEY and SMNVEV (reference sequence). The trim removed 6 bases at V and 4 bases at J, leaving 4 bases unmatched. The length of the CDR3 is 14 residues. The DNA of the CDR3 is TGTGCCAGCAGGAGACTAGCGGGAACAGAGACCCAGTACTTC. Translated, it gives CASRRLAGTETQYF.

This rearrangement joins TRBV28 to TRBJ1-1, with 9 bases lining up with TRBD1. Germline V gene sequence: CDR1 MDHEN, CDR2 SYDVKM. CDR3 length: 15 residues. Trimming at V came to 1 base and at J to 4 bases, leaving 4 bases not matched to a gene. CDR3 amino acids: CASSLFLTGGTEAFF. The CDR3 DNA reads TGTGCCAGCAGTTTATTCTTGACAGGGGGCACTGAAGCTTTCTTT. The variable domain in full, with the rest retrieved from reference TRBV28 and TRBJ1-1, is DVKVTQSSRYLVKRTGEKVFLECVQDMDHENMFWYRQDPGLGLRLIYFSYDVKMKEKGDIPEGYSVSREKKERFSLILESASTNQTSMYLCASSLFLTGGTEAFFGQGTRLTVV.

The genes are TRBV12-5 and TRBJ2-5; D gene ambiguous. Trimming removed 3 bases at V and 1 base at J, with 6 bases between. Germline V lookup: CDR1 LGHNT, CDR2 FRNRAP. The CDR3 runs to 13 residues. This chain's CDR3 is CASGFASQETQYF. The CDR3 coding sequence is TGTGCTAGTGGTTTCGCCAGCCAAGAGACCCAGTACTTC.

The CDR3 region is CASRVPEELYGYTF. DNA for the CDR3: TGCGCCAGCAGAGTCCCCGAGGAGTTATATGGCTACACCTTC. This chain links TRBV5-1 with TRBJ1-2; D unresolved. CDR3 length: 14 residues. The germline CDR1 and CDR2 sequences are SGHRS and YFSETQ. Trimming removed 5 bases from V and 5 bases from J, with 16 bases in between.

The genes are TRBV5-6 and TRBJ2-2; a possible D gene is TRBD1 (6 bases). The ends were cut back, 4 bases at V and 4 bases at J, with 11 bases in the middle. The CDR3 contains 14 residues. Germline CDR1 is SGHDT and CDR2 is YYEEEE. The CDR3 DNA reads TGTGCCAGCAGCCTACAGGGTCTCACCGGGGAGCTGTTTTTT. This translates into CASSLQGLTGELFF.

The chain combines TRBV5-1 with TRBJ1-4, with D maybe TRBD1 (6 bases). This CDR3 contains 15 residues. The germline CDR1 and CDR2 sequences are SGHRS and YFSETQ. Trimming pared 0 bases from V and 6 bases from J, leaving 12 bases between. CDR3 amino acids: CASSLVGGADEKLFF. The CDR3 coding sequence is TGCGCCAGCAGCTTGGTTGGGGGGGCAGATGAAAAACTGTTTTTT.

The rearrangement links TRBV5-4 to TRBJ2-1; a weak D match, TRBD1 (5 bases). This CDR3 spans 13 amino acids. Trimming left V 1 base short and J 5 bases short, with 7 bases between. CDR1 and CDR2 from the germline V gene are SGHNT and YYREEE (reference sequence). The CDR3 DNA sequence: TGTGCCAGCAGCTTGACAGGTGACAATGAGCAGTTCTTC. This gives the protein CASSLTGDNEQFF.

This rearrangement joins TRBV6-1 to TRBJ1-1, with D uncertain. This CDR3 comprises 14 residues. V was shortened by 1 base and J by 1 base, with 7 bases between the two germline ends. Germline V gene data show CDR1 as MNHNS and CDR2 as SASEGT. CDR3 residues: CASSEGQANTEAFF. The CDR3 DNA reads as TGTGCCAGCAGTGAAGGCCAGGCGAACACTGAAGCTTTCTTT.

The rearrangement links TRBV7-9 to TRBJ2-7, with a weak D call TRBD2 (5 bases). Between the trimmed V and J ends, which lost 3 bases and 2 bases, there was a span of 8 bases. The length of the CDR3 is 13 residues. CDR1 is SEHNR and CDR2 is FQNEAQ in the germline V gene (reference sequence). The CDR3 region has the DNA TGTGCCAGCAGCTTTCTGACTACCTACGAGCAGTACTTC. This codes for CASSFLTTYEQYF.

This clone was detected only a few times. The chain has TRBV15 and TRBJ1-1; D is perhaps TRBD1 (5 bases). The germline gives CDR1 LNHNV, CDR2 YYDKDF (reference sequence). The CDR3 is made up of 15 amino acids. Trimming shortened V by 0 bases and J by 6 bases, and 14 bases separated the two germline ends. The CDR3 sequence is CATSRDRAGIAEAFF. CDR3 in DNA: TGTGCCACCAGCAGAGATCGGGCAGGGATCGCTGAAGCTTTCTTT.

CDR3 protein: CASSVSTPGTDTQYF. Written as DNA, the CDR3 is TGTGCCAGCAGCGTTTCAACGCCGGGGACAGATACGCAGTATTTT. The gene calls are TRBV7-8 and TRBJ2-3; D perhaps matches TRBD2 (5 bases). Trimming removed 5 bases at V and 3 bases at J, with 15 bases between. In germline, CDR1 is SGHVS, CDR2 FQNEAQ. This CDR3 contains 15 residues.

The rearrangement links TRBV11-2 to TRBJ1-2, with D possibly TRBD1 on 6 matching bases. This CDR3 comprises 15 residues. CDR1 is SGHAT, CDR2 FQNNGV, per germline. V lost 5 bases to trimming and J lost 8 bases, with 21 bases between them. The CDR3 spells CASSQEQGSGMGYTF. CDR3 sequence (DNA): TGTGCCAGCAGCCAAGAACAGGGAAGTGGTATGGGCTACACCTTC.

The chain recombines TRBV7-9 with TRBJ1-3; D is ambiguous. V lost 3 bases and J lost 0, with 18 bases in between. CDR1 and CDR2 (germline): SEHNR, FQNEAQ (reference sequence). This CDR3 has 18 amino acids. The CDR3 region is CASSFLPGRGNSGNTIYF. The CDR3 DNA reads as TGTGCCAGCAGCTTCCTTCCTGGCCGGGGAAACTCTGGAAACACCATATATTTT. Variable domain in full (rest from reference TRBV7-9 and TRBJ1-3): DTGVSQNPRHKITKRGQNVTFRCDPISEHNRLYWYRQTLGQGPEFLTYFQNEAQLEKSRLLSDRFSAERPKGSFSTLEIQRTEQGDSAMYLCASSFLPGRGNSGNTIYFGEGSWLTVV.

V and J are TRBV5-8 and TRBJ2-4; D might be TRBD2 (5 bases). This CDR3 spans 14 amino acids. The germline V gene encodes CDR1 SGHTS and CDR2 YDEGEE. V gave up 5 bases and J gave up 6 bases, with 15 bases separating them. The CDR3 sequence: CASRPGWGANIQYF. The CDR3, as DNA: TGTGCCAGCAGACCGGGGTGGGGAGCAAACATTCAGTACTTC.

The gene calls are TRBV5-1 and TRBJ2-3; TRBD2 is a possible D gene (6 bases). CDR1 is SGHRS, CDR2 YFSETQ, per germline. Trimming left V 0 bases short and J 1 base short, with 12 bases between. The CDR3 consists of 16 residues. The CDR3 coding sequence is TGCGCCAGCAGCTTGGGAATAGCGGAGGGCACAGATACGCAGTATTTT. Its translation is CASSLGIAEGTDTQYF.

This chain joins TRBV19 and TRBJ2-1; D might be TRBD2 (6 bases). The V end lost 3 bases, the J end lost 6 bases, and 12 bases lay between the germline ends. The CDR3 totals 14 residues. CDR1 and CDR2 (germline): LNHDA, SQIVND (reference sequence). CDR3 amino acids: CASSMTLAPNEQFF. For the CDR3, the DNA is TGTGCCAGTAGTATGACACTAGCCCCCAATGAGCAGTTCTTC.

This chain uses TRBV2 with TRBJ2-2; 7 bases align to TRBD1. The CDR3 sequence is 15 residues long. Germline lookup yields CDR1 SNHLY and CDR2 FYNNEI. Losses at the gene ends were 4 bases for V and 4 bases for J; bases not matched to a gene: 6. As DNA, the CDR3 is TGTGCCAGCAGTGGGACAGGTCCCCTCACCGGGGAGCTGTTTTTT. Amino acid sequence: CASSGTGPLTGELFF.

The chain carries TRBV5-1 and TRBJ1-3, with 7 bases that match TRBD1. The J segment lost 2 bases and the V segment lost 4 bases, leaving 9 bases of the junction unmatched. The CDR3 covers 16 residues. Germline CDR1 is SGHRS and CDR2 is YFSETQ. The CDR3 region is CASSPDPGTAGNTIYF. Written as DNA, the CDR3 is TGCGCCAGCAGCCCAGATCCCGGGACAGCTGGAAACACCATATATTTT.

The V gene is TRBV4-2, the J gene TRBJ2-1, with 9 bases aligning to TRBD2. V shed 0 bases and J 12 bases; nucleotides not matched to a gene: 6. The length of the CDR3 is 14 residues. Germline V gives CDR1 LGHNA, CDR2 YNFKEQ. The CDR3 sequence: CASSQEGIAGVQFF. The DNA for the CDR3 is TGTGCCAGCAGCCAAGAAGGGATAGCGGGAGTGCAGTTCTTC.

The rearrangement uses TRBV19 and TRBJ2-7; 11 nucleotides align to TRBD2. Unmatched junction bases numbered 6, after V lost 5 bases and J lost 3 bases. The CDR3 spans 15 residues. CDR1 and CDR2 (germline): LNHDA, SQIVND (reference sequence). CDR3 bases: TGTGCCAGTAGTGGTGGACTAGCGGGTAACTACGAGCAGTACTTC. This encodes CASSGGLAGNYEQYF.

The chain combines TRBV7-2 with TRBJ2-7, with a weak D call TRBD2 (6 bases). The germline V gene encodes CDR1 SGHTA and CDR2 FQGNSA. V lost 2 bases and J 3 bases, leaving 14 bases between the germline ends. The CDR3 length is 15 residues. CDR3 sequence reads: CASSLTGERVYEQYF. CDR3 DNA sequence: TGTGCCAGCAGCTTAACGGGGGAGCGGGTCTACGAGCAGTACTTC.

This clone has a single count. The chain uses TRBV5-4 and TRBJ2-3, with D unresolved. CDR3 length: 14 residues. Trimming removed 1 base from V and 2 bases from J, with 8 bases in between. Germline V CDR1 and CDR2: SGHNT, YYREEE (reference sequence). The CDR3, as DNA: TGTGCCAGCAGCTTGCCTGAGGCCACAGATACGCAGTATTTT. Its translation: CASSLPEATDTQYF.